The source of this T cell receptor (beta chain) is a study of spatial heterogeneity in lung cancer. Study context: Alpha-chain detections were consistently fewer than beta-chain detections among the sequences. Mean representation of each unique TCR and UMI combination in the raw reads exceeded nine occurrences.

TCR cDNA molecules each carried a unique molecular identifier. TCRdb re-called the 5' RACE reads with MiXCR, one entry per CDR3 protein. Of several thousand distinct CDR3 sequences listed, around 5.8% are singletons. This clonotype was counted a few times. Time point: sample taken at primary tumor resection. Whole RNA came from tumor, nontumor lung or frozen PBMC and was sequenced without being sorted. Donors were some 72 untreated early-stage non-small cell lung cancer patients. J gave up 1 base and V 4 bases, and 6 bases lay outside the gene matches. CDR3 size: 16 residues. Germline CDR1 reads LGHDT; CDR2 reads YNNKEL (reference sequence).

The receptor was derived from a female donor with early-stage non-small cell lung cancer. The chain employs TRBV3-1 and TRBJ2-4; 8 bases align to TRBD1. Sequencing used normal lung tissue next to the tumor, obtained at surgery. This chain's CDR3 is CASSRGQGLAKNIQYF. CDR3 DNA: TGTGCCAGCAGCCGAGGACAGGGTTTGGCCAAAAACATTCAGTACTTC.